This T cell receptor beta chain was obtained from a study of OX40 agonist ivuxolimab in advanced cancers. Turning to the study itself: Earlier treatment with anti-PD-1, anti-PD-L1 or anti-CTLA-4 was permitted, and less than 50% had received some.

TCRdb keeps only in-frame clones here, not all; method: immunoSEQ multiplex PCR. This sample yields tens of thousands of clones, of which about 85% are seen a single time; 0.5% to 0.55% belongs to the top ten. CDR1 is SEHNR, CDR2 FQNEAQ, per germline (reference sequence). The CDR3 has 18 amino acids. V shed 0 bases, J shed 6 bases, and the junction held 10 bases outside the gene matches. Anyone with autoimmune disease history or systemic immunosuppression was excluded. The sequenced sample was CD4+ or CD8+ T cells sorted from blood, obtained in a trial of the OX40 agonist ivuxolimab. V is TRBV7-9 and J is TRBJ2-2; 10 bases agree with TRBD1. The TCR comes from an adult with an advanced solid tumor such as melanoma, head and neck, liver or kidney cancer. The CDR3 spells CASSLANPGQGDPGELFF. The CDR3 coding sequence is TGTGCCAGCAGCTTAGCGAACCCAGGACAGGGGGACCCCGGGGAGCTGTTTTTT.